This TCR beta chain was obtained from a study of vaccination effects on CD4 cells after COVID-19. To note about this clone: What it binds is unknown.

Isolation of CD4+ T cells took place after approximately ten days of culture. The CDR3 consists of 13 residues. Trimming shortened V by 3 bases and J by 0 bases, and 6 bases separated the two germline ends. In germline, CDR1 is SGHTS, CDR2 YDEGEE. Assay: immunoSEQ multiplex PCR; the TCRdb copy retains only in-frame clones and omits some. The sample consists of more than 60,000 clones, approximately 72% of them appearing once. The receptor was isolated from a human donor who had a prior SARS-CoV-2 infection. V is TRBV5-8 and J is TRBJ1-2; D gene unclear. Sequencing was performed on CD4+ T cells from PBMCs cultured without peptide, taken before COVID-19 vaccination. In DNA form, the CDR3 reads TGTGCCAGCAGCTACGATACTAACTATGGCTACACCTTC. Translation: CASSYDTNYGYTF.